This TCR beta chain was sequenced during a study of T-cell memory formation after mild COVID-19. Germline loops: CDR1 MGHRA, CDR2 YSYEKL. Trimming cost V 4 bases and J 4 bases, with 19 bases left between them. The CDR3 has 16 residues. TCRdb recomputed calls from the 5' RACE reads with MiXCR, one row per CDR3 protein. Of some 210,000 distinct CDR3 sequences in the sample, roughly a tenth were seen once. This clonotype was detected a few times. The sample consisted of PBMCs or a T cell subset sorted from them (not recorded which). The V gene is TRBV4-1, the J gene TRBJ1-2; possibly TRBD1 for D (6 bases). The TCR originated in a man between 18 and 29 years old who had mild COVID-19 (a few samples of this study predate the infection). Cell type and time point are not known. The CDR3 protein is CASSPPGRGRGYGYTF. The CDR3 coding sequence is TGCGCCAGCAGCCCGCCCGGCAGGGGCAGGGGCTATGGCTACACCTTC.